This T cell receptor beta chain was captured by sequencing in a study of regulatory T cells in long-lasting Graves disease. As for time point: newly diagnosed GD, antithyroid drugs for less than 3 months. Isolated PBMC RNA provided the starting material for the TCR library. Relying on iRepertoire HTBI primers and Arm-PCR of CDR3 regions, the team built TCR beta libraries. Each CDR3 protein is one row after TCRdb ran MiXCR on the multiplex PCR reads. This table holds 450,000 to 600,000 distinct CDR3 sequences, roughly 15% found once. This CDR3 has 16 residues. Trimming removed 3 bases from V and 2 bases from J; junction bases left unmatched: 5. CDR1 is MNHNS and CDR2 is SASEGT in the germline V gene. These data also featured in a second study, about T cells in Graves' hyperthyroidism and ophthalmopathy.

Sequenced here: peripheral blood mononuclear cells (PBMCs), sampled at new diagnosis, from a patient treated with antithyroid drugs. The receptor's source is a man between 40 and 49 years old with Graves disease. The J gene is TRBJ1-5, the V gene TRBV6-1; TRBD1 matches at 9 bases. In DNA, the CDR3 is TGTGCCAGCAGTGACCGGACAGGGGCCGGCAATCAGCCCCAGCATTTT. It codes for CASSDRTGAGNQPQHF.